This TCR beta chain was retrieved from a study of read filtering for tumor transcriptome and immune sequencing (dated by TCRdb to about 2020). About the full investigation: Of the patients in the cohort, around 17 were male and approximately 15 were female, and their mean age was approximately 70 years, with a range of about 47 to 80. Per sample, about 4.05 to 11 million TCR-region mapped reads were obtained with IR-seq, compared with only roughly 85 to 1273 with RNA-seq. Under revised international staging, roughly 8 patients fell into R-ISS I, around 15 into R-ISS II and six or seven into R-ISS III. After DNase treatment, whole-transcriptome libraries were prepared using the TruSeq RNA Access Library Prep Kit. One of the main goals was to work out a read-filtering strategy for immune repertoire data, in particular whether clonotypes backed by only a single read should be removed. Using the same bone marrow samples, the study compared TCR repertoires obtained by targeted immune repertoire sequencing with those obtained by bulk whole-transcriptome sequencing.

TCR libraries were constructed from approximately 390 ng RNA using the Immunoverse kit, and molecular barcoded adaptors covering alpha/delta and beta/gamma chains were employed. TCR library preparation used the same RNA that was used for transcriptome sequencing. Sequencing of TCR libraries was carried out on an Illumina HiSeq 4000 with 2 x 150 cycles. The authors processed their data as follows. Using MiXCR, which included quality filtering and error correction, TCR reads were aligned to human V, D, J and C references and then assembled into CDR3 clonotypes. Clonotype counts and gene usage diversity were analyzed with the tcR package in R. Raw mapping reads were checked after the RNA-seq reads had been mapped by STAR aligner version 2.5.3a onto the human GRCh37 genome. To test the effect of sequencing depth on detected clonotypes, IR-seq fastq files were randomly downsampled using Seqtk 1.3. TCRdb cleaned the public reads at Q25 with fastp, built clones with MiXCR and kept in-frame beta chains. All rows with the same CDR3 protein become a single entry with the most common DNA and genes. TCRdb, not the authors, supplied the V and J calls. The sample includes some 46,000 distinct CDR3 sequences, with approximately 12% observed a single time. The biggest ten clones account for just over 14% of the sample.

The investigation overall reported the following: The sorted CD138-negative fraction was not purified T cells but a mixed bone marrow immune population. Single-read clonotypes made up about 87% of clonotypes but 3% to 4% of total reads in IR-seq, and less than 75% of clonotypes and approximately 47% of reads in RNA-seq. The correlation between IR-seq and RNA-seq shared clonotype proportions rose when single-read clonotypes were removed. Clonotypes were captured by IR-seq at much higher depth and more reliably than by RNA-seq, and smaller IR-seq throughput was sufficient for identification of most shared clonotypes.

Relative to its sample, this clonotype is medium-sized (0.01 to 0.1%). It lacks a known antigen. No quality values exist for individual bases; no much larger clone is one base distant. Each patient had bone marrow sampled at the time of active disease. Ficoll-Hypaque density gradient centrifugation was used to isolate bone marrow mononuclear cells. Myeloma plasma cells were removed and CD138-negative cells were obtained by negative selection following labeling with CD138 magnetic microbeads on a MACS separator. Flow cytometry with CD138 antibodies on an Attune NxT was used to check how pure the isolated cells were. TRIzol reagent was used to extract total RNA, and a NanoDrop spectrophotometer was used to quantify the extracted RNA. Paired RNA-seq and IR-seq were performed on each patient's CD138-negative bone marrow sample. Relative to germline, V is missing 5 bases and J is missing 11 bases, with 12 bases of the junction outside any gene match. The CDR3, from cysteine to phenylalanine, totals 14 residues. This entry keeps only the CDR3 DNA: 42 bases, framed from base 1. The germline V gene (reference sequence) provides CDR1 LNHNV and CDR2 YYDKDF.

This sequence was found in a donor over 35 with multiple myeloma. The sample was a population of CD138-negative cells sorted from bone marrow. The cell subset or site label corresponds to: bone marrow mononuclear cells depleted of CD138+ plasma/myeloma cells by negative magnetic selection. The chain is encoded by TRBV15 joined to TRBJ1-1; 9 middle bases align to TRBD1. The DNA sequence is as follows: TGTGCCACCAGCTTGGGACAGGGAGAGGAGGTGGCTTTCTTT. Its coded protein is CATSLGQGEEVAFF.